This T cell receptor (beta chain) derives from a study of T cells in tumors after PD-1 blockade. Germline CDR1 and CDR2: ENHRY and SYGVKD. The CDR3 runs to 14 residues. V lost 6 bases and J lost 2; bases outside the gene matches: 3. Input was 616 ng to 6,004 ng of genomic DNA from tumor or blood. The data were produced by immunoSEQ multiplex PCR, yet TCRdb's version contains in-frame clones alone and is incomplete. The sample records approximately 35,000 clones, over 75% being singletons. The chain carries TRBV10-3 and TRBJ2-3; 9 bases are a match to TRBD1. This receptor was identified in a human donor with basal cell carcinoma. The sample here was PBMCs, taken before anti-PD-1 treatment. CDR3: CAIRRQGVTDTQYF. The CDR3 DNA is TGTGCCATCAGGAGACAGGGGGTCACAGATACGCAGTATTTT.